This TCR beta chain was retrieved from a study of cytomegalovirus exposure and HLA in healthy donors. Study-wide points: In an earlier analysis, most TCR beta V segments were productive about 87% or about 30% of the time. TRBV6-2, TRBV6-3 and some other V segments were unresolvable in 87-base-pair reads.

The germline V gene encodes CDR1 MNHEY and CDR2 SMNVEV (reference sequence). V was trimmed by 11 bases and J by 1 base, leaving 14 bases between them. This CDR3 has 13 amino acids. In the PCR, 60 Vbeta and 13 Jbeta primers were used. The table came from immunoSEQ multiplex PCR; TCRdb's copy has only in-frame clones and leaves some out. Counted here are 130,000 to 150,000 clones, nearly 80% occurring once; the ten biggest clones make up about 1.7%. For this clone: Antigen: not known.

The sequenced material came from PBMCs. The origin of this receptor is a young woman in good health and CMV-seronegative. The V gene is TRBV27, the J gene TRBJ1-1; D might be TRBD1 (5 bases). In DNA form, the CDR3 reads TGTGCCCGGGGGACGGGCAAGAACACTGAAGCTTTCTTT. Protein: CARGTGKNTEAFF.